The 22 T cell receptor beta chains below come from one sample, sequenced in a study of graft-versus-host responses after intestinal transplantation. Antigens for these TCRs are unknown. Libraries were prepared by immunoSEQ multiplex PCR; TCRdb keeps only in-frame clonotypes and omits some of them. The table lists 90,000 to 130,000 clones, over 85% of them singletons. Specimen: unstimulated CD4+ T cells sorted from spleen or lymph node cells, collected before transplant. The receptors shown here come from a human donor who was the organ donor for an intestinal transplant.

The CDR3 region has the DNA TGTGCCAGCAGCGGATATCTCCTGGGGAATAACAATGAGCAGTTCTTC. Amino acid sequence: CASSGYLLGNNNEQFF. The genes are TRBV9 and TRBJ2-1; D is undetermined. Trimming left V 3 bases short and J 5 bases short, with 18 bases between. The germline V gene has CDR1 SGDLS and CDR2 YYNGEE. The CDR3 extends over 16 amino acids. The whole variable domain, filled in from reference TRBV9 and TRBJ2-1, reads DSGVTQTPKHLITATGQRVTLRCSPRSGDLSVYWYQQSLDQGLQFLIQYYNGEERAKGNILERFSAQQFPDLHSELNLSSLELGDSALYFCASSGYLLGNNNEQFFGPGTRLTVL.

The chain couples TRBV4-2 to TRBJ2-7; 8 nucleotides agree with TRBD2. J was trimmed by 0 bases and V by 1 base; bases with no gene match: 8. This CDR3 contains 17 residues. Germline-derived CDR1 and CDR2 are LGHNA and YNFKEQ. CDR3 region: CASSQGRGGGISYEQYF. Here the CDR3 DNA reads TGTGCCAGCAGCCAAGGCCGGGGGGGAGGTATCTCCTACGAGCAGTACTTC.

The chain employs TRBV28 and TRBJ1-3; D is unresolved. Between the trimmed V and J ends, which lost 3 bases and 8 bases, there was a span of 8 bases. There are 12 residues in the CDR3. CDR1 MDHEN and CDR2 SYDVKM come from the germline V gene. The DNA of the CDR3 is TGTGCCAGCAGTTTGGGGTCTTACACCATATATTTT. It specifies CASSLGSYTIYF.

The genes are TRBV28 and TRBJ1-4; no firm D call. Trimming stripped 3 bases from V and 8 bases from J, with 10 bases between. Per the germline V gene, CDR1 is MDHEN and CDR2 is SYDVKM. The CDR3 extends over 13 amino acids. The CDR3: CASSLMGSEKLFF. CDR3 coding DNA: TGTGCCAGCAGTTTGATGGGAAGCGAAAAACTGTTTTTT.

This chain joins TRBV7-2 and TRBJ2-1, with 11 bases matching TRBD2. Germline CDR1 reads SGHTA; CDR2 reads FQGNSA. The CDR3 sequence is 16 residues long. Trimming cost V 6 bases and J 8 bases; bases outside gene matches: 12. The CDR3 region is CASRILAGEGFDEQFF. Here the CDR3 DNA reads TGTGCCAGCAGGATACTAGCGGGAGAAGGTTTCGATGAGCAGTTCTTC.

This chain uses TRBV6-6 with TRBJ1-1; weak D call: TRBD1 (6 bases). The V gene's germline CDR1 is MNHNY and CDR2 SVGAGI (reference sequence). The CDR3 is 14 residues long. The V and J ends lost 5 bases and 4 bases respectively, with 14 bases between them. The CDR3 DNA reads TGTGCCAGCAGTCGGGGGCCCGGAGGCACTGAAGCTTTCTTT. Translated, it gives CASSRGPGGTEAFF.

This chain joins TRBV27 and TRBJ2-1; D uncertain. V was pared by 2 bases and J by 10 bases, with 12 bases between. CDR3 length: 13 amino acids. Germline CDR1 is MNHEY and CDR2 is SMNVEV (reference sequence). As DNA, the CDR3 is TGTGCCAGCAGTTTAGAAAGGGATTGGGAGCAGTTCTTC. As protein: CASSLERDWEQFF.

As DNA, the CDR3 is TGTGCCACCAAGGGGCCGGAGCAGTTCTTC. Amino acids: CATKGPEQFF. The chain carries TRBV6-6 and TRBJ2-1, with TRBD1 as a possible D gene (5 bases). V was trimmed by 10 bases and J by 10 bases, leaving 11 bases between them. The germline V gene encodes CDR1 MNHNY and CDR2 SVGAGI (reference sequence). The CDR3 is 10 residues long.

V and J are TRBV29-1 and TRBJ1-2, with no clear D. The V end lost 4 bases, the J end lost 3 bases, and 18 bases lay between the germline ends. The CDR3 length is 15 residues. The germline V gene encodes CDR1 SQVTM and CDR2 ANQGSEA. The CDR3 nucleotides read TGCAGCGTTGTGCCCCTGGGAGGGCGCGACTATGGCTACACCTTC. Translating it yields CSVVPLGGRDYGYTF.

V and J are TRBV19 and TRBJ1-1; 11 bases match TRBD1. Germline CDR1 reads LNHDA; CDR2 reads SQIVND (reference sequence). The CDR3 length is 15 residues. The V segment lost 6 bases and the J segment 4 bases; nucleotides outside the gene matches: 7. The CDR3 bases are TGTGCCAGTAGCCCTTGGACAGGGGGCAGCACTGAAGCTTTCTTT. Residues: CASSPWTGGSTEAFF.

The chain uses TRBV5-6 and TRBJ1-1, with D possibly matching TRBD1 (6 bases). Looked up from germline, CDR1 is SGHDT and CDR2 is YYEEEE. The CDR3 totals 14 residues. The V end was cut by 6 bases, the J end by 8 bases, with 20 bases between. The CDR3 coding sequence is TGTGCCAGCATCCCTCGGCTGACCGGGACAGAAGCTTTCTTT. This translates into CASIPRLTGTEAFF.

This clone was counted only a few times. This chain's CDR3 is CASTTTRDQPQHF. The DNA for the CDR3 is TGTGCCAGCACCACTACGAGGGATCAGCCCCAGCATTTT. The chain employs TRBV6-5 and TRBJ1-5, with D unclear. V shed 7 bases and J shed 5 bases, with 12 bases lying between them. The CDR3 has 13 residues. The germline gives CDR1 MNHEY, CDR2 SVGAGI.

This rearrangement joins TRBV10-3 to TRBJ2-6; D call uncertain. There are 15 residues in the CDR3. V was clipped by 3 bases and J by 1 base, with 7 bases between them. CDR1 and CDR2 (germline): ENHRY, SYGVKD. The CDR3 loop reads CAISEVQSGANVLTF. CDR3 sequence (DNA): TGTGCCATCAGTGAAGTACAGTCTGGGGCCAACGTCCTGACTTTC.

V and J are TRBV30 and TRBJ1-1; 7 bases align to TRBD1. The CDR3 totals 17 residues. Germline-derived CDR1 and CDR2 are GTSNPN and SVGIG (reference sequence). With 3 bases clipped from V and 3 bases from J, the junction kept 16 bases outside the gene matches. The CDR3 DNA reads as TGTGCCTGGAGCGACCCGTTCCGACAGGGCCGGGACACTGAAGCTTTCTTT. It codes for CAWSDPFRQGRDTEAFF.

This chain uses TRBV7-3 with TRBJ2-1, with a tentative D call TRBD2 (6 bases). The CDR3 has 15 residues. The germline gives CDR1 SGHTA, CDR2 FQGTGA. The V end lost 1 base, the J end lost 5 bases, and 12 bases lay between the germline ends. The CDR3 protein is CASSLSAGTHNEQFF. DNA of the CDR3: TGTGCCAGCAGCTTAAGCGCGGGAACCCACAATGAGCAGTTCTTC. Looking up the rest from reference TRBV7-3 and TRBJ2-1 gives the full variable domain: GAGVSQTPSNKVTEKGKYVELRCDPISGHTALYWYRQSLGQGPEFLIYFQGTGAADDSGLPNDRFFAVRPEGSVSTLKIQRTERGDSAVYLCASSLSAGTHNEQFFGPGTRLTVL.

This clone was observed once. The chain combines TRBV7-2 with TRBJ2-1, with 13 bases fitting TRBD2. The CDR3 covers 15 residues. Germline V CDR1 and CDR2: SGHTA, FQGNSA. The ends lost 7 bases at V and 8 bases at J; junction bases unmatched: 8. CDR3 in DNA: TGTGCCAGCACCCGGACTAGCGGGAGTTTTGATGAGCAGTTCTTC. It encodes CASTRTSGSFDEQFF.

The chain carries TRBV20-1 and TRBJ2-7; D perhaps matches TRBD1 (7 bases). V was cut by 7 bases and J by 6 bases, with 13 bases left in between. CDR1 is DFQATT and CDR2 is SNEGSKA in the germline V gene (reference sequence). This CDR3 is 11 amino acids long. The CDR3, as DNA: TGCAGTGTTGGGCAGGGGGGCGAGCAGTACTTC. Protein product: CSVGQGGEQYF.

The V and J genes are TRBV5-1 and TRBJ1-4, with TRBD1 matching 8 bases. The ends lost 7 bases at V and 8 bases at J; junction bases unmatched: 7. Germline-derived CDR1 and CDR2 are SGHRS and YFSETQ. The CDR3 has 13 amino acids. The CDR3 region is CASSRGLQEKLFF. For the CDR3, the DNA is TGCGCCAGCTCCAGGGGGCTACAGGAAAAACTGTTTTTT.

The rearrangement uses TRBV2 and TRBJ1-1; TRBD1 is a possible D gene (5 bases). The V end lost 6 bases, the J end lost 3 bases, and 17 bases lay between the germline ends. CDR1 and CDR2 (germline): SNHLY, FYNNEI. This CDR3 region has 15 residues. The CDR3: CASSPDSWGDTEAFF. DNA of the CDR3: TGTGCCAGCAGCCCAGACTCGTGGGGGGACACTGAAGCTTTCTTT.

V gene TRBV15 combines with J gene TRBJ2-1; D is undetermined. Germline V lookup: CDR1 LNHNV, CDR2 YYDKDF (reference sequence). This CDR3 has 16 amino acids. Trimming cost V 3 bases and J 0 bases, with 12 bases left between them. The CDR3 region is CATSRSSPRSYNEQFF. CDR3 DNA: TGTGCCACCAGCAGGTCGTCTCCCCGCTCCTACAATGAGCAGTTCTTC.

The gene calls are TRBV15 and TRBJ2-1; 8 bases are a match to TRBD2. Germline V gene data show CDR1 as LNHNV and CDR2 as YYDKDF (reference sequence). V lost 5 bases to trimming and J lost 10 bases; unmatched junction nucleotides: 13. The CDR3 loop spans 15 amino acids. CDR3 sequence: CATSFPPGGGREQFF. The DNA of the CDR3 is TGTGCCACCAGCTTTCCCCCGGGGGGGGGCCGGGAGCAGTTCTTC.

The rearrangement joins TRBV25-1 to TRBJ1-1, with D possibly being TRBD1 (6 bases). The CDR3 consists of 15 residues. V lost 3 bases and J 3 bases, leaving 14 bases between the germline ends. Per germline, CDR1 MGHDK and CDR2 SYGVNS. The CDR3 bases are TGTGCCAGCAGTGATCACAGGGTGGGAGACACTGAAGCTTTCTTT. Encoded protein: CASSDHRVGDTEAFF.